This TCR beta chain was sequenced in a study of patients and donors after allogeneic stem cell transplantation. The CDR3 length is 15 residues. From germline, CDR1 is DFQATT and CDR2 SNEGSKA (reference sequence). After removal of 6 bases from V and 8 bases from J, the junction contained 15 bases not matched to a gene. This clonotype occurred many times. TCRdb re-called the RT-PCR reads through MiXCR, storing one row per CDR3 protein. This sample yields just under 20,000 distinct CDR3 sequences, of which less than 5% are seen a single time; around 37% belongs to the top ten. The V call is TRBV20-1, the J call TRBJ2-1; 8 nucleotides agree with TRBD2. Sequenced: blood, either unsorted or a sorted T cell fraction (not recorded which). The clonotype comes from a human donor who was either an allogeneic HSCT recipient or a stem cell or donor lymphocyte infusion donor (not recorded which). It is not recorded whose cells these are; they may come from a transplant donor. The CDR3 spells CSAKGGSGAGDEQFF. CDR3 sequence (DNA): TGCAGTGCAAAAGGGGGTAGCGGGGCGGGAGATGAGCAGTTCTTC.